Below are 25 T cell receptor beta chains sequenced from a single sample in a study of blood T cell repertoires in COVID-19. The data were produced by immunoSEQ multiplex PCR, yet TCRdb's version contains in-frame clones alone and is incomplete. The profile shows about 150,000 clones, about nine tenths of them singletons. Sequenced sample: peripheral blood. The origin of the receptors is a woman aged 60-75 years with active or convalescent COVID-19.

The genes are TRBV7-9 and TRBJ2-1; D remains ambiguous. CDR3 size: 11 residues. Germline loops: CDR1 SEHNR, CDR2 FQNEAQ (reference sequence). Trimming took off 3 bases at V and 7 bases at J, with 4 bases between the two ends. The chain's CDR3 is CASSFVNEQFF. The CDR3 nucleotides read TGTGCCAGCAGCTTCGTGAATGAGCAGTTCTTC. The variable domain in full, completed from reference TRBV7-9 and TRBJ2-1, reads DTGVSQNPRHKITKRGQNVTFRCDPISEHNRLYWYRQTLGQGPEFLTYFQNEAQLEKSRLLSDRFSAERPKGSFSTLEIQRTEQGDSAMYLCASSFVNEQFFGPGTRLTVL.

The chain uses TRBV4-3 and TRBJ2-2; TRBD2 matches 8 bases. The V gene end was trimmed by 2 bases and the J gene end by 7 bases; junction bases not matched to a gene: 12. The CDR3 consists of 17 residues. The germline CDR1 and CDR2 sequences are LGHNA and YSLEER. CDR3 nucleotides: TGCGCCAGCAGCCAACCCCCCTCCGGGGGGGCCAACGGGGAGCTGTTTTTT. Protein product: CASSQPPSGGANGELFF.

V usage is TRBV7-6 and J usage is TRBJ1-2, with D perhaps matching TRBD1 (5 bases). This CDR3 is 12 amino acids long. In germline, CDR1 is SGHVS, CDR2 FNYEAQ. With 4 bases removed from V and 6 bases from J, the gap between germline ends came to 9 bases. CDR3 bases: TGTGCCAGCAGCTGGGGGAGGGATGGCTACACCTTC. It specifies CASSWGRDGYTF.

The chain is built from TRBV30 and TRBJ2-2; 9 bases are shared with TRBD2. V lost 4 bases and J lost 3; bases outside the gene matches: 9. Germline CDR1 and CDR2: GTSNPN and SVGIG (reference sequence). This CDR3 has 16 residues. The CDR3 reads CAWKEGSGGHTGELFF. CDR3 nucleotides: TGTGCCTGGAAAGAGGGGAGCGGGGGGCACACCGGGGAGCTGTTTTTT.

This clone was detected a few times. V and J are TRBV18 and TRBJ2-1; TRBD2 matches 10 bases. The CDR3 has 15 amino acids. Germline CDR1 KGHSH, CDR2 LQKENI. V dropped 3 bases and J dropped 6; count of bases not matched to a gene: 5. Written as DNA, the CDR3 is TGTGCCAGCTCACCTTCTAGCGGGGGCCTCAATGAGCAGTTCTTC. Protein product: CASSPSSGGLNEQFF.

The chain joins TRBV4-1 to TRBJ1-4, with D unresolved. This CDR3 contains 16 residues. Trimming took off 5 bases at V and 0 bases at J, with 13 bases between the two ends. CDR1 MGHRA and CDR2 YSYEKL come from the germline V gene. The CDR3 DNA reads TGCGCCAGCAGCGCCCGAGGTTCCGCAACTAATGAAAAACTGTTTTTT. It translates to CASSARGSATNEKLFF.

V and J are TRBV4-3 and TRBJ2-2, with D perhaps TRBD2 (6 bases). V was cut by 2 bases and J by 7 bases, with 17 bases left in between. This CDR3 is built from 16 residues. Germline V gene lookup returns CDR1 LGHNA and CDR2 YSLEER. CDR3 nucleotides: TGCGCCAGCAGCCAACCGGGGTCCCTCGGGGGCGGGGAGCTGTTTTTT. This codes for CASSQPGSLGGGELFF.

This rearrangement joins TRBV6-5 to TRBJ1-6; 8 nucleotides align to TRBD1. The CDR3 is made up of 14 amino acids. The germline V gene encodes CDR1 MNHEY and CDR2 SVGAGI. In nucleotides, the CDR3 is TGTGCTACGAGGACAGGGAAGGATAATTCACCCCTCCACTTT. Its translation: CATRTGKDNSPLHF.

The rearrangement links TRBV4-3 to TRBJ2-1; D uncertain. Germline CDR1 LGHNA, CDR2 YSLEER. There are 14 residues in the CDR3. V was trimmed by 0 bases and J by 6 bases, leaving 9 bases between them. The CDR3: CASSQEESSNEQFF. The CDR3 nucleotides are TGCGCCAGCAGCCAAGAAGAGAGTAGCAATGAGCAGTTCTTC.

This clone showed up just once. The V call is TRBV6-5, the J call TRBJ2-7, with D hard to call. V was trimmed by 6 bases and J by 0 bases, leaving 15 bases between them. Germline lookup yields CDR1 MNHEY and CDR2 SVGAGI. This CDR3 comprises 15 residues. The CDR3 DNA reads TGTGCCAGCAGCCTTGCATACGGTTCCTCCTACGAGCAGTACTTC. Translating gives CASSLAYGSSYEQYF.

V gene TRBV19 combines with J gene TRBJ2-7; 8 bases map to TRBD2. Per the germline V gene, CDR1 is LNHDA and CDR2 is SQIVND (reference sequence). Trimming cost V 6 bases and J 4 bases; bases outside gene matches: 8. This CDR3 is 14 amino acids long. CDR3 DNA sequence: TGTGCCAGTAGCCCGGGACTAGGTAGGTACGAGCAGTACTTC. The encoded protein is CASSPGLGRYEQYF.

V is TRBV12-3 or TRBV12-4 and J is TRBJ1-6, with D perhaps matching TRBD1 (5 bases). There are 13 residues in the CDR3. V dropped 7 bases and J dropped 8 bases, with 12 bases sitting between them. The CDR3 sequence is CASTPGVHSPLHF. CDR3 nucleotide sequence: TGTGCCAGCACCCCGGGGGTCCATTCACCCCTCCACTTT.

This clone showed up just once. In DNA form, the CDR3 reads TGTGCCAGCAGGTCCAGACAGGGTGTGGAACCCCAGCATTTT. Its protein is CASRSRQGVEPQHF. The rearrangement uses TRBV2 and TRBJ1-5; 7 bases fit TRBD1. The trim removed 6 bases at V and 10 bases at J, leaving 12 bases unmatched. The length of the CDR3 is 14 residues. In germline, CDR1 is SNHLY, CDR2 FYNNEI.

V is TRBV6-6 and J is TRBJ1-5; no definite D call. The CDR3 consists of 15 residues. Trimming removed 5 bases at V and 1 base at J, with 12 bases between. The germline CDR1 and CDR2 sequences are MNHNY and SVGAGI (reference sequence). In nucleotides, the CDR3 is TGTGCCAGCAGTCACGGGAGGAGGAGCAATCAGCCCCAGCATTTT. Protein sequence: CASSHGRRSNQPQHF.

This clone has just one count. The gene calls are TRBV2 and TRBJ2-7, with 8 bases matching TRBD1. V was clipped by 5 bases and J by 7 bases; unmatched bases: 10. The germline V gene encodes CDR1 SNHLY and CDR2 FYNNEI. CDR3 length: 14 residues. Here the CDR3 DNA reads TGTGCCAGCAGTCCCGGACAGGGAGTGAAAGAGCAGTACTTC. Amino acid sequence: CASSPGQGVKEQYF.

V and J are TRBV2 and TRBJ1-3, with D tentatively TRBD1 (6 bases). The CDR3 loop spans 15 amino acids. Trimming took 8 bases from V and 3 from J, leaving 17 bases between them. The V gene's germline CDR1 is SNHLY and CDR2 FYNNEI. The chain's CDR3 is CASAGERGIGNTIYF. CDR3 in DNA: TGTGCCAGCGCCGGGGAGAGGGGGATTGGAAACACCATATATTTT.

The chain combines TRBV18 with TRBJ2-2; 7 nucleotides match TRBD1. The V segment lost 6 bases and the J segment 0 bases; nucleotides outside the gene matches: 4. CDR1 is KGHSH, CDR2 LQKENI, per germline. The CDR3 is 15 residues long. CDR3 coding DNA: TGTGCCAGCTCCCCCGGGACAGCGAACACCGGGGAGCTGTTTTTT. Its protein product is CASSPGTANTGELFF.

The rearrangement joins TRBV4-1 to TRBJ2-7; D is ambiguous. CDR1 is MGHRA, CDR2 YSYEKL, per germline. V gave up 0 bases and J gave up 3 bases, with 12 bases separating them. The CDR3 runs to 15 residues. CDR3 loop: CASSQDATNDYEQYF. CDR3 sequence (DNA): TGCGCCAGCAGCCAAGACGCGACAAATGACTACGAGCAGTACTTC.

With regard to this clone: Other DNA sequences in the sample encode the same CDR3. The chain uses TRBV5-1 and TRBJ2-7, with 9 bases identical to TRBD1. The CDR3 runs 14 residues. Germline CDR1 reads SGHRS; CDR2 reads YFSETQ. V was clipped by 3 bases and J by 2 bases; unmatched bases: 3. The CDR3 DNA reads TGCGCCAGCAGCTCAGGACAGGGGACCTACGAGCAGTACTTC. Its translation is CASSSGQGTYEQYF.

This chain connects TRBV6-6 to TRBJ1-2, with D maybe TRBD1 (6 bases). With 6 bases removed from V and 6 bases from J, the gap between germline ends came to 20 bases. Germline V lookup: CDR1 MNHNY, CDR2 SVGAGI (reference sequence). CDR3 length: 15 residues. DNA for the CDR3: TGTGCCAGCAGCCTCCGAGGGACACCTGGGGATGGCTACACCTTC. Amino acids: CASSLRGTPGDGYTF.

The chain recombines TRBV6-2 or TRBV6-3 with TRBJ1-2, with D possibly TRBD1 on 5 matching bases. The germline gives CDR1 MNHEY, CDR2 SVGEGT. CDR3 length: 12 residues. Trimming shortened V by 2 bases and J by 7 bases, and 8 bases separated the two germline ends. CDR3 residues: CASSYGDSGYTF. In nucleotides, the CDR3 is TGTGCCAGCAGTTACGGGGACTCTGGCTACACCTTC.

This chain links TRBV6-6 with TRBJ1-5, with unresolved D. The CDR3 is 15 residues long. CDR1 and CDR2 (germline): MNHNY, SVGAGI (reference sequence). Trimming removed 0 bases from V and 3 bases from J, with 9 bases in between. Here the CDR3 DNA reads TGTGCCAGCAGTTACTCGTCAGACTTCAATCAGCCCCAGCATTTT. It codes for CASSYSSDFNQPQHF.

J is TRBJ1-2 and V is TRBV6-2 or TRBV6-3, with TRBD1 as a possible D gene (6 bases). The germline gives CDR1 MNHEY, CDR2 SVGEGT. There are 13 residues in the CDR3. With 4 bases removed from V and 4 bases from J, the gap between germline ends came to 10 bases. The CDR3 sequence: CASSSRDTYGYTF. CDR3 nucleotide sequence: TGTGCCAGCAGTTCTCGGGACACCTATGGCTACACCTTC.

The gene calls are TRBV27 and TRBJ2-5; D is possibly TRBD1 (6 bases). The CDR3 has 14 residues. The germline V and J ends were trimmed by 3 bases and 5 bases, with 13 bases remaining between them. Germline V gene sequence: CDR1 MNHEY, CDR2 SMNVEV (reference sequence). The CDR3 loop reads CASSFLGAGETQYF. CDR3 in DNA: TGTGCCAGCAGTTTTCTGGGGGCGGGCGAGACCCAGTACTTC.

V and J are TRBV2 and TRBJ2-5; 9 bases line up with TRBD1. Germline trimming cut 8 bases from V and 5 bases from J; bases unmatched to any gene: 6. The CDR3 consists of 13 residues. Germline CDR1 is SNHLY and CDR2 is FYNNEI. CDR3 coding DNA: TGTGCCAGCCATACAGGGGGCCCGGAGACCCAGTACTTC. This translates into CASHTGGPETQYF.